The clone carrying this T cell receptor beta chain turned up a few times. Its antigen is unknown. Germline V gene sequence: CDR1 DFQATT, CDR2 SNEGSKA (reference sequence). This CDR3 has 12 residues. V was cut by 3 bases and J by 2 bases, with 5 bases left in between. Sample-barcoded 5' priming and a J-beta primer mix drove a second PCR of 7 to 11 cycles. MiXCR, run by TCRdb on the 5' RACE reads, gives a single entry per CDR3 protein. The sample holds some 760,000 distinct CDR3 sequences; 20% to 25% are singletons and the top ten take 3% to 4%. The data were obtained in a study of blood T cells in healthy people across ages. Study results and limitations: Investigators viewed diversity estimates from one million T cells as underestimates, the study reported.

The same sample was also studied in work on T cells of mothers and their children. That work contributes: Overlap measured in related mother-child pairs was slightly, non-significantly higher than in unrelated pairs.

The TCR was taken from a boy between 5 and 17 years old in good health. The rearrangement uses TRBV20-1 and TRBJ1-3; D is unclear. Sequencing was done on a sample of blood. DNA for the CDR3: TGCAGTGCTAGGACAACTGGAAACACCATATATTTT. As protein: CSARTTGNTIYF.